This T cell receptor beta chain was recovered during a study of blood T cell repertoires in COVID-19 (dated by TCRdb to 2020 to 2021). General notes on the study: Samples covering the acute and convalescent phases of COVID-19 were provided by collaborators in the United States, Italy and Spain. The material from the prospective study consisted of cDNA or gDNA derived from T cells, B-cell-depleted T cells, or PBMCs. The dataset comprised deeply sampled blood TCRbeta repertoires from subjects exposed to, actively infected with, or recovered from COVID-19. The repertoires were made available in a free public database intended to serve as a resource for research on the immune response to SARS-CoV-2. Samples came from the ongoing ImmuneRACE study (first 160 participants) plus 1,254 subjects from 6 global collaborators. The sample metadata nearly always contained a de-identified subject ID, COVID-19 status, age in years and sex. Where available, HLA class I and class II types were taken from metadata supplied by the sample provider and were not determined by assay-based typing. What the authors observed across the whole study: How much clinical and demographic metadata was included differed by source and by participant, and the metadata was provided uncurated.

TCRbeta CDR3 regions were amplified from genomic DNA using the immunoSEQ Assay, a bias-controlled multiplex PCR. As for the authors' bioinformatics: The number of nucleated cells in each sample was estimated by amplification of reference gene primers within the assay. Sequence reads were collapsed and filtered to measure the absolute abundance of every unique TCRbeta CDR3 rearrangement. For each sample, productive Simpson clonality was calculated as the square root of Simpson's diversity index over productive rearrangements. Not all clones reach the TCRdb copy of this immuneACCESS table, which keeps in-frame sequences only. Checked studies attribute under half of the gap to unresolved V genes and leave the rest unexplained. That table is the source of V, J and clone size, and D and trimming were worked out from the DNA. Recorded for this sample are some 300,000 clones; about 88% of them occurred a single time. Around a tenth of the sample comes from the top ten.

The V end gives up 1 base and the J end 2 bases, leaving 2 bases in the junction not matched to a gene. Looking up the germline V gene yields CDR1 SGDLS and CDR2 YYNGEE. Spanning cysteine to phenylalanine, the CDR3 consists of 15 amino acids. Only the CDR3 part of the read is kept: 45 bases, read in frame from the first base. Participants in the prospective study were aged about 18 to 90 years, lived in 20 to 25 United States geographic areas, and enrolled through a virtual design. In the prospective study, participants were assigned to cohorts based on the clinical history participants reported in a screening survey and a study questionnaire. For ImmuneRACE Cohort 3, a participant was defined as recovered based on two consecutive negative NP/OP PCR tests, clearance by a healthcare professional, or resolution of symptoms. Each participant in the prospective study had whole blood, serum and a nasopharyngeal or oropharyngeal swab collected by mobile phlebotomists. Additional blood draws and questionnaires over a roughly two-month period could optionally be provided by prospective study participants. Prospective study blood samples were shipped either frozen or at room temperature before DNA extraction.

Of note for this clone: The target of this receptor is not known. Base qualities are missing; no much larger clone stands one base away.

The V and J segments used are TRBV9 and TRBJ2-2; the junction holds 7 bases that match TRBD2. Material for sequencing was PBMCs or T cells enriched from blood (not recorded which). The TCR originated in a woman between 40 and 55 years old who had recovered from COVID-19. CDR3 sequence: CASSVRDYNTGELFF. In nucleotide form, the sequence is TGTGCCAGCAGCGTACGGGACTATAACACCGGGGAGCTGTTTTTT.